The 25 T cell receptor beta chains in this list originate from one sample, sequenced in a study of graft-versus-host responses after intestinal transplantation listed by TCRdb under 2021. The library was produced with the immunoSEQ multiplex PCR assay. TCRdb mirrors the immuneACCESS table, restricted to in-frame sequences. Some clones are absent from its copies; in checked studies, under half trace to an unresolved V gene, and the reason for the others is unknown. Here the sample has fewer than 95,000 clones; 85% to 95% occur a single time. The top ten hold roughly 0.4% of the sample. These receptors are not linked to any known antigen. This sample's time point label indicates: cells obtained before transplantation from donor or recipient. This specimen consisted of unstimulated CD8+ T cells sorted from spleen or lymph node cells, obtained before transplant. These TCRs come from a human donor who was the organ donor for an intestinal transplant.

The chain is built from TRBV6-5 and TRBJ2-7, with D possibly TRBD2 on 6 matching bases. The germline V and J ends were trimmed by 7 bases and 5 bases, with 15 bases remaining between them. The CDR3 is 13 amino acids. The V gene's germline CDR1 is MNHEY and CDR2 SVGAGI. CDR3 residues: CASMWSGGDEQYF. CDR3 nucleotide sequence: TGTGCCAGCATGTGGAGCGGAGGGGACGAGCAGTACTTC.

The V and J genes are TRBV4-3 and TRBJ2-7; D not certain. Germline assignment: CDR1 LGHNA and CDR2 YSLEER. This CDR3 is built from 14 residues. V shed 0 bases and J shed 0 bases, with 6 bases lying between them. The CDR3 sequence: CASSQDAGSYEQYF. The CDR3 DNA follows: TGCGCCAGCAGCCAAGATGCAGGCTCCTACGAGCAGTACTTC.

CDR3: CASSSRGQLVLRGNTIYF. DNA of the CDR3: TGTGCCAGCAGCTCAAGGGGACAGCTTGTGTTAAGGGGAAACACCATATATTTT. The chain couples TRBV7-6 to TRBJ1-3, with 7 bases matching TRBD1. Germline lookup yields CDR1 SGHVS and CDR2 FNYEAQ. V was clipped by 4 bases and J by 4 bases; unmatched bases: 16. This CDR3 has 18 amino acids.

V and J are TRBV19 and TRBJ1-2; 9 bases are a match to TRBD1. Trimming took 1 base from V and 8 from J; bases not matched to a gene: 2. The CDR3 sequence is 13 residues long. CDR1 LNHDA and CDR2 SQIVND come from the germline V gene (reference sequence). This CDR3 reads CASSIGTGVGYTF. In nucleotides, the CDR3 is TGTGCCAGTAGTATAGGGACAGGGGTGGGCTACACCTTC.

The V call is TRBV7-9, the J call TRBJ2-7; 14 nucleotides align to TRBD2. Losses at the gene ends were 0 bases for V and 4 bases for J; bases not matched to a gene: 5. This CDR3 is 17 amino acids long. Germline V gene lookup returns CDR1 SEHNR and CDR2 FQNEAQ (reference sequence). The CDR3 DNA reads TGTGCCAGCAGCTTAGCGGGCGGACTAGCGGGGGGATACGAGCAGTACTTC. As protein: CASSLAGGLAGGYEQYF.

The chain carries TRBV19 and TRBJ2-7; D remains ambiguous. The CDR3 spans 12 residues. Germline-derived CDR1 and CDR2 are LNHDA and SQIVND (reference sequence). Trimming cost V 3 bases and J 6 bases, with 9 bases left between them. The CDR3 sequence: CASSMGPTEQYF. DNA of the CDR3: TGTGCCAGTAGTATGGGCCCTACCGAGCAGTACTTC. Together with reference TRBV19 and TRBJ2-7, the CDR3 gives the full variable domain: DGGITQSPKYLFRKEGQNVTLSCEQNLNHDAMYWYRQDPGQGLRLIYYSQIVNDFQKGDIAEGYSVSREKKESFPLTVTSAQKNPTAFYLCASSMGPTEQYFGPGTRLTVT.

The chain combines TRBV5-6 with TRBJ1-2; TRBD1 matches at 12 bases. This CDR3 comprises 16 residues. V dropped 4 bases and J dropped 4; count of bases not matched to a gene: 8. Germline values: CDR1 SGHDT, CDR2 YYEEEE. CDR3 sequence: CASSHPQGQGAYGYTF. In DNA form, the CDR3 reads TGTGCCAGCAGCCACCCCCAGGGACAGGGGGCCTATGGCTACACCTTC.

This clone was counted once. This CDR3 reads CASSQDSYGTEAFF. The CDR3 region has the DNA TGCGCCAGCAGCCAAGATTCCTATGGCACTGAAGCTTTCTTT. The chain has TRBV4-3 and TRBJ1-1; D is uncertain. The CDR3 has 14 residues. Germline V lookup: CDR1 LGHNA, CDR2 YSLEER. V lost 0 bases to trimming and J lost 4 bases, with 9 bases between them.

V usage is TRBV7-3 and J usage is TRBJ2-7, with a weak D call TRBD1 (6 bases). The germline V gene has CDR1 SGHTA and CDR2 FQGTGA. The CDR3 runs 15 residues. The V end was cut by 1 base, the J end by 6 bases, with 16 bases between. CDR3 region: CASSLMSAGVGEQYF. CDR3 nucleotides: TGTGCCAGCAGCTTAATGTCGGCAGGGGTCGGCGAGCAGTACTTC.

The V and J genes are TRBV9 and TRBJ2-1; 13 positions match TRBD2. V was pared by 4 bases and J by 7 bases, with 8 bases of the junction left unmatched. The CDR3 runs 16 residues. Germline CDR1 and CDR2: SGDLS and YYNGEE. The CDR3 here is CASSPPTSGGWNEQFF. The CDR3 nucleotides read TGTGCCAGCAGCCCCCCGACTAGCGGGGGGTGGAATGAGCAGTTCTTC.

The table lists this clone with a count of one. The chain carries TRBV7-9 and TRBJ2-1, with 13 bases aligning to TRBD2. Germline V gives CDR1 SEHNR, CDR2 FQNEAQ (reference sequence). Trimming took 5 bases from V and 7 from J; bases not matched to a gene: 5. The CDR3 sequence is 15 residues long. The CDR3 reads CASSRLAGGRNEQFF. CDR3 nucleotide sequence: TGTGCCAGCAGCCGACTAGCGGGGGGCAGGAATGAGCAGTTCTTC. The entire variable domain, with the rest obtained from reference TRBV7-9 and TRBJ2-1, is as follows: DTGVSQNPRHKITKRGQNVTFRCDPISEHNRLYWYRQTLGQGPEFLTYFQNEAQLEKSRLLSDRFSAERPKGSFSTLEIQRTEQGDSAMYLCASSRLAGGRNEQFFGPGTRLTVL.

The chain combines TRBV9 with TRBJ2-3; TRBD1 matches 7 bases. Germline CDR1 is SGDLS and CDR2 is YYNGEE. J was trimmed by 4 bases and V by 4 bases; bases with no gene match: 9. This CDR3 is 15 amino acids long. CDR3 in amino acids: CASSSRDRLADTQYF. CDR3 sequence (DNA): TGTGCCAGCAGCTCCCGGGACAGATTGGCAGATACGCAGTATTTT.

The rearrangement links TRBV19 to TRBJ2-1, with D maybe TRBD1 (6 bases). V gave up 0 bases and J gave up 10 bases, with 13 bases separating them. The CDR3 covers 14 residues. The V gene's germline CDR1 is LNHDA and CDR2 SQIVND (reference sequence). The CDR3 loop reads CASSIEGGLDEQFF. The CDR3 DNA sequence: TGTGCCAGTAGTATAGAAGGGGGTCTCGACGAGCAGTTCTTC.

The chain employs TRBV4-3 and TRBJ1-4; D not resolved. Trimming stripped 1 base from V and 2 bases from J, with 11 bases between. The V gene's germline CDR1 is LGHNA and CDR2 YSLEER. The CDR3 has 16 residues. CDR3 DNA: TGCGCCAGCAGCCAAGGCCCGGGATTGACTAATGAAAAACTGTTTTTT. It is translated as CASSQGPGLTNEKLFF.

In DNA form, the CDR3 reads TGTGCCAGCAGTAGAGGCCGGGGGGCTGGAAACACCATATATTTT. Protein: CASSRGRGAGNTIYF. This chain connects TRBV7-2 to TRBJ1-3, with D maybe TRBD1 (5 bases). Germline V gives CDR1 SGHTA, CDR2 FQGNSA. V lost 6 bases and J lost 2, with 14 bases in between. This CDR3 region has 15 residues.

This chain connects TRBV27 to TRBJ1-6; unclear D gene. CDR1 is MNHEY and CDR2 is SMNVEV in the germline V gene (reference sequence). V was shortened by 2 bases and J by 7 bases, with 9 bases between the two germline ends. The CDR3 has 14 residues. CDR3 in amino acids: CASSLGGHNSPLHF. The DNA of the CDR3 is TGTGCCAGCAGTTTAGGAGGGCACAATTCACCCCTCCACTTT.

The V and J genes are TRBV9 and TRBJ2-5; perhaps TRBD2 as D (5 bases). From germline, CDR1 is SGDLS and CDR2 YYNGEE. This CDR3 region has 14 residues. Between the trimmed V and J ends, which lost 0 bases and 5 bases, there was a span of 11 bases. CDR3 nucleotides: TGTGCCAGCAGCGTAGGTGGGGAGATCGAGACCCAGTACTTC. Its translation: CASSVGGEIETQYF.

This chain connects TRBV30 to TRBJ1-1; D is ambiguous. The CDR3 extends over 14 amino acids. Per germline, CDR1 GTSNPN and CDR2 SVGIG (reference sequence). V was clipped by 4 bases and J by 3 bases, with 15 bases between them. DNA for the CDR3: TGTGCCTGGATACCCCTGGCCCAATACACTGAAGCTTTCTTT. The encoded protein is CAWIPLAQYTEAFF.

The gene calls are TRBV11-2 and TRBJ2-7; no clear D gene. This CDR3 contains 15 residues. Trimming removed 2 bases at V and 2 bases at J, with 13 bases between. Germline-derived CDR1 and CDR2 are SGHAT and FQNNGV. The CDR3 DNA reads TGTGCCAGCAGCTTAATTCCTAGGTCTACCTACGAGCAGTACTTC. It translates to CASSLIPRSTYEQYF.

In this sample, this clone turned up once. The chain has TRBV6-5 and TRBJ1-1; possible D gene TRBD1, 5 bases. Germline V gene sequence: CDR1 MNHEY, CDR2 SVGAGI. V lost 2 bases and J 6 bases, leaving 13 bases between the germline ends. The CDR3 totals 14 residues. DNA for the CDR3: TGTGCCAGCAGTTACATGGCCGGGGGGGCTGAAGCTTTCTTT. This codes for CASSYMAGGAEAFF.

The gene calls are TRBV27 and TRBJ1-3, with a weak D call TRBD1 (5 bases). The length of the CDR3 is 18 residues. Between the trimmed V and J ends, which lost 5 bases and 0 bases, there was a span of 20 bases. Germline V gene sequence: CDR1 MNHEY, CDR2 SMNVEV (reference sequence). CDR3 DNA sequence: TGTGCCAGCAGTCTAACCCCTCCCCAGGGTTACTCTGGAAACACCATATATTTT. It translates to CASSLTPPQGYSGNTIYF.

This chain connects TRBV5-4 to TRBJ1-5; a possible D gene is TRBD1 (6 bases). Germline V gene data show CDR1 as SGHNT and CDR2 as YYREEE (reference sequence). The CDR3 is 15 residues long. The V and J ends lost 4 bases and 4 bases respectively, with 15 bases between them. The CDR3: CASSRGGPANQPQHF. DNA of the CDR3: TGTGCCAGCAGCCGAGGGGGTCCAGCGAATCAGCCCCAGCATTTT.

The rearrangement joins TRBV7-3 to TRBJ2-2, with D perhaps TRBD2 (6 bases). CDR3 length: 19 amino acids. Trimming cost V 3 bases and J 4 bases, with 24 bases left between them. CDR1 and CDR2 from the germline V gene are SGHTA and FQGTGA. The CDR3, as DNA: TGTGCCAGCAGCTTGGACCCTCTGTGGGTGGGGGGAACCACCGGGGAGCTGTTTTTT. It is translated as CASSLDPLWVGGTTGELFF.

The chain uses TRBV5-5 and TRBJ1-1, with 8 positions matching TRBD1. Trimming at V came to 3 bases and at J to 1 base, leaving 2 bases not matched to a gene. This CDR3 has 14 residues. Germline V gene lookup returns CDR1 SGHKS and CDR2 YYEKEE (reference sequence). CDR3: CASSSTGGNTEAFF. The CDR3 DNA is TGTGCCAGCAGCTCTACAGGGGGGAACACTGAAGCTTTCTTT.

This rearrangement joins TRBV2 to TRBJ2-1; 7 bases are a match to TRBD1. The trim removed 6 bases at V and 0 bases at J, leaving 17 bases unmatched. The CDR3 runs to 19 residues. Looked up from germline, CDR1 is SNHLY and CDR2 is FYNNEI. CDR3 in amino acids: CASSDDRDRSISSYNEQFF. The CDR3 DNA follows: TGTGCCAGCAGCGACGACCGGGACAGATCGATTAGCTCCTACAATGAGCAGTTCTTC.